Below are 11 T cell receptor beta chains sequenced from a single sample in a study of T cells in women clearing cervical HPV infection. The method was immunoSEQ multiplex PCR; TCRdb's version includes in-frame clones alone and lacks a portion of them. This table holds tens of thousands of clones. Sequencing used blood buffy coat. The origin of the receptors is a woman aged 18 to 75 with a cervical HPV16 infection that either progressed to CIN3+ or cleared (not recorded which).

The chain's CDR3 is CSGTRGLAGVETQYF. The CDR3 bases that were read are TGCAGCGGGACCCGGGGACTAGCGGGAGTTGAGACG. The J gene is TRBJ2-3, the V gene TRBV29-1; TRBD2 matches at 14 bases. The sequence runs out 3 residues before the end of the CDR3; the remainder is reconstructed from the germline J gene. This CDR3 spans 15 amino acids. CDR1 SQVTM and CDR2 ANQGSEA come from the germline V gene.

As regards this clone: The read terminates 3 residues before the CDR3 end, so the remaining end is supplied by the germline J gene. V gene TRBV7-6 combines with J gene TRBJ2-7; D perhaps matches TRBD2 (6 bases). Germline lookup yields CDR1 SGHVS and CDR2 FNYEAQ. CDR3 length equals 13 residues. The V end lost 1 base, the J end lost 4 bases, and 8 bases lay between the germline ends. CDR3 bases read: TGTGCCAGCAGCTTAGGGCGGGAATACGAG. This codes for CASSLGREYE. The CDR3 in full is CASSLGREYEQYF.

For this clone: With the read ending 3 residues before the CDR3 end, the germline J gene is used to fill in that end. The chain links TRBV5-1 to TRBJ2-3; D perhaps matches TRBD1 (6 bases). Germline V lookup: CDR1 SGHRS, CDR2 YFSETQ. The CDR3 extends over 15 amino acids. This CDR3 is CASSSAGTPQETQYF. Incomplete CDR3 DNA: TGCGCCAGCAGCTCCGCCGGGACACCTCAAGAGACG. The whole variable domain, remainder taken from reference TRBV5-1 and TRBJ2-3, is KAGVTQTPRYLIKTRGQQVTLSCSPISGHRSVSWYQQTPGQGLQFLFEYFSETQRNKGNFPGRFSGRQFSNSRSEMNVSTLELGDSALYLCASSSAGTPQETQYFGPGTRLTVL.

On this clone: The read stops 3 residues short of the end of the CDR3; the missing end is completed from the germline J gene. The rearrangement uses TRBV19 and TRBJ1-2, with 7 bases identical to TRBD1. The CDR3 covers 16 residues. V dropped 5 bases and J dropped 4; count of bases not matched to a gene: 13. Germline V gene data show CDR1 as LNHDA and CDR2 as SQIVND (reference sequence). Incomplete CDR3 DNA: TGTGCCAGTAGTCACCAAGCGCCGGGACAGAGCTATGGC. Protein product: CASSHQAPGQSYG. Given in full, the CDR3 is CASSHQAPGQSYGYTF. The full variable domain, completed using reference TRBV19 and TRBJ1-2, is DGGITQSPKYLFRKEGQNVTLSCEQNLNHDAMYWYRQDPGQGLRLIYYSQIVNDFQKGDIAEGYSVSREKKESFPLTVTSAQKNPTAFYLCASSHQAPGQSYGYTFGSGTRLTVV.

CDR3 region: CSAREGSGSRNEQYF. The DNA read from the CDR3 is TGCAGTGCTAGAGAGGGTAGCGGGAGTAGGAACGAG. The chain couples TRBV20-1 to TRBJ2-7, with TRBD2 identical over 9 bases. The read terminates 3 residues before the CDR3 end, so the remaining end is supplied by the germline J gene. The CDR3 covers 15 residues. Per germline, CDR1 DFQATT and CDR2 SNEGSKA (reference sequence). The V segment lost 0 bases and the J segment 5 bases; nucleotides outside the gene matches: 8.

To note about this clone: Read sequence stops 3 residues before the CDR3 end, and the germline J gene provides the missing end. The chain couples TRBV28 to TRBJ2-7, with TRBD2 identical over 8 bases. The trim removed 2 bases at V and 2 bases at J, leaving 5 bases unmatched. CDR1 and CDR2 (germline): MDHEN, SYDVKM. The CDR3 has 15 amino acids. This chain's CDR3 is CASSLTSGPTYEQYF. Partial CDR3 DNA: TGTGCCAGCAGTTTAACTAGCGGCCCAACCTACGAG. Looking up the rest from reference TRBV28 and TRBJ2-7 gives the full variable domain: DVKVTQSSRYLVKRTGEKVFLECVQDMDHENMFWYRQDPGLGLRLIYFSYDVKMKEKGDIPEGYSVSREKKERFSLILESASTNQTSMYLCASSLTSGPTYEQYFGPGTRLTVT.

The sequenced CDR3 bases are TGTGCCAGCAGTGTCGGAGGAGACAGGGTCCATGGC. Residues: CASSVGGDRVHG. The complete CDR3 reads CASSVGGDRVHGYTF. This chain links TRBV6-1 with TRBJ1-2; 7 bases fit TRBD1. Read coverage stops 3 residues before the CDR3 terminus; the germline J gene supplies the remainder. V trimming: 4 bases; J trimming: 6 bases; junction bases outside the gene matches: 11. Germline values: CDR1 MNHNS, CDR2 SASEGT. This CDR3 region has 15 residues.

Turning to this clone: The read terminates 3 residues before the CDR3 end, so the remaining end is supplied by the germline J gene. The chain couples TRBV5-1 to TRBJ2-1, with TRBD2 matching over 7 bases. The CDR3 loop spans 16 amino acids. Germline V gene lookup returns CDR1 SGHRS and CDR2 YFSETQ. V dropped 4 bases and J dropped 0; count of bases not matched to a gene: 7. This CDR3 reads CASSGQAGISYNEQFF. CDR3 DNA, as far as it was read: TGCGCCAGCAGCGGCCAAGCGGGAATCTCCTACAATGAG.

Points on this clone: The read halts 3 residues ahead of the CDR3 end, with the missing end drawn from the germline J gene. The chain has TRBV10-1 and TRBJ1-1; TRBD1 might be the D (5 bases). V lost 4 bases and J lost 0, with 9 bases in between. Germline V gene data show CDR1 as WNHNN and CDR2 as SYGVQD (reference sequence). The CDR3 extends over 14 amino acids. Incomplete CDR3 DNA: TGCGCCAGCAGTGTCAACAGGCTGAACACTGAA. Translated, it gives CASSVNRLNTE. The CDR3 as a whole reads CASSVNRLNTEAFF.

With respect to this clone: From the germline J gene comes the end of the CDR3, since the read stops 3 residues before it. The genes are TRBV7-2 and TRBJ1-2; weak D call: TRBD1 (5 bases). The CDR3 loop spans 13 amino acids. CDR1 is SGHTA, CDR2 FQGNSA, per germline. The covered CDR3 bases are TGTGCCATTCCACTGGGGGGGTACAATGAC. Translation: CAIPLGGYND. The CDR3 in its entirety is CAIPLGGYNDYTF.

A remark on this clone: The CDR3 end falls 3 residues outside the read, so it is completed with the germline J gene. The V gene is TRBV30, the J gene TRBJ2-2; a weak D match, TRBD1 (6 bases). Germline loops: CDR1 GTSNPN, CDR2 SVGIG (reference sequence). CDR3 size: 16 residues. The CDR3 reads CAWRGQPGSGANVLFF. The sequenced part of the CDR3 DNA is TGTGCCTGGAGAGGACAGCCGGGCTCTGGGGCCAACGTG.